Each of the 17 T cell receptor beta chains below was sequenced from the same sample in a study of blood T cell repertoires in COVID-19. Sequencing used immunoSEQ multiplex PCR; TCRdb keeps in-frame clones, though not all of them. The sample includes about 180,000 clones, about 84% of them seen just once. Sequenced: PBMCs or T cells enriched from blood (not recorded which). Source of these receptors: a woman between 40 and 50 years old with acute COVID-19.

The genes are TRBV30 and TRBJ1-2; D gene uncertain. Trimming took 4 bases from V and 2 from J, leaving 11 bases between them. The CDR3 consists of 13 residues. Germline assignment: CDR1 GTSNPN and CDR2 SVGIG (reference sequence). CDR3 nucleotides: TGTGCCTGGACCGCTGGGGAGAACTATGGCTACACCTTC. Its protein is CAWTAGENYGYTF.

The sample holds one count of this clone. The CDR3 nucleotides read TGTGCCAGCAGCTTAGATCATACGGTGGACATTCAGTACTTC. Its translation: CASSLDHTVDIQYF. The gene calls are TRBV7-9 and TRBJ2-4; no clear D. Germline V lookup: CDR1 SEHNR, CDR2 FQNEAQ (reference sequence). The CDR3 has 14 amino acids. The V end lost 1 base, the J end lost 8 bases, and 12 bases lay between the germline ends.

The chain uses TRBV28 and TRBJ1-3; D perhaps matches TRBD1 (5 bases). The V gene's germline CDR1 is MDHEN and CDR2 SYDVKM. The CDR3 sequence is 16 residues long. With 3 bases removed from V and 0 bases from J, the gap between germline ends came to 12 bases. The CDR3 here is CASSLQGLISGNTIYF. DNA for the CDR3: TGTGCCAGCAGTTTGCAGGGCCTTATCTCTGGAAACACCATATATTTT.

V gene TRBV5-4 combines with J gene TRBJ2-1, with D possibly TRBD2 on 6 matching bases. Germline values: CDR1 SGHNT, CDR2 YYREEE (reference sequence). The CDR3 spans 15 residues. The V end was cut by 1 base, the J end by 2 bases, with 10 bases between. CDR3 bases: TGTGCCAGCAGCTTGCGACTAGGAACCTACAATGAGCAGTTCTTC. Its translation: CASSLRLGTYNEQFF.

V and J are TRBV7-3 and TRBJ1-1; TRBD1 matches 7 bases. This CDR3 is 15 amino acids long. The germline gives CDR1 SGHTA, CDR2 FQGTGA. Trimming at V came to 5 bases and at J to 6 bases, leaving 12 bases not matched to a gene. As DNA, the CDR3 is TGTGCCAGCAGCCCTCAGGGGACAGCGACTTCTGAAGCTTTCTTT. Residues: CASSPQGTATSEAFF.

The chain is built from TRBV2 and TRBJ2-7; D gene unclear. V was cut by 2 bases and J by 6 bases, with 5 bases left in between. CDR3 length: 11 residues. The germline CDR1 and CDR2 sequences are SNHLY and FYNNEI. CDR3 loop: CASSESGEQYF. The DNA for the CDR3 is TGTGCCAGCAGTGAATCGGGCGAGCAGTACTTC.

This clone has just a few counts. V is TRBV5-4 and J is TRBJ1-6, with D hard to call. CDR1 SGHNT and CDR2 YYREEE come from the germline V gene (reference sequence). Trimming pared 3 bases from V and 8 bases from J, leaving 21 bases between. The CDR3 totals 17 residues. The CDR3 reads CASSSLPEERRDSPLHF. In DNA form, the CDR3 reads TGTGCCAGCAGCTCCCTACCAGAGGAGAGGAGGGATTCACCCCTCCACTTT.

V gene TRBV6-5 combines with J gene TRBJ2-7; 7 bases match TRBD2. Germline CDR1 MNHEY, CDR2 SVGAGI. V lost 8 bases, J lost 3 bases, and 7 bases stayed unmatched. There are 13 residues in the CDR3. The CDR3 sequence: CASYNGRIYEQYF. CDR3 DNA: TGTGCCAGCTATAACGGGAGGATCTACGAGCAGTACTTC.

V and J are TRBV30 and TRBJ1-1, with a possible D match to TRBD1 (5 bases). Germline CDR1 reads GTSNPN; CDR2 reads SVGIG (reference sequence). With 1 base removed from V and 4 bases from J, the gap between germline ends came to 10 bases. The CDR3 sequence is 13 residues long. This chain's CDR3 is CAWSDQGSTEAFF. DNA for the CDR3: TGTGCCTGGAGTGATCAGGGAAGCACTGAAGCTTTCTTT.

The rearrangement joins TRBV27 to TRBJ2-7, with D perhaps TRBD2 (5 bases). The CDR3 loop spans 15 amino acids. The ends were cut back, 5 bases at V and 6 bases at J, with 20 bases in the middle. Germline CDR1 reads MNHEY; CDR2 reads SMNVEV (reference sequence). Written as DNA, the CDR3 is TGTGCCAGCAGTCCCCGTGGTAGCGCCTTTTTCGAGCAGTACTTC. It is translated as CASSPRGSAFFEQYF.

The CDR3 reads CAWSRKRKNTEAFF. The CDR3 bases are TGTGCCTGGAGTAGGAAGAGGAAGAACACTGAAGCTTTCTTT. V is TRBV30 and J is TRBJ1-1; D gene unclear. Germline CDR1 reads GTSNPN; CDR2 reads SVGIG (reference sequence). Trimming removed 2 bases at V and 1 base at J, with 11 bases between. The CDR3 spans 14 residues. Looking up the rest from reference TRBV30 and TRBJ1-1 gives the full variable domain: SQTIHQWPATLVQPVGSPLSLECTVEGTSNPNLYWYRQAAGRGLQLLFYSVGIGQISSEVPQNLSASRPQDRQFILSSKKLLLSDSGFYLCAWSRKRKNTEAFFGQGTRLTVV.

J is TRBJ2-3 and V is TRBV6-1; TRBD2 matches 9 bases. With 3 bases clipped from V and 3 bases from J, the junction kept 1 base outside the gene matches. Germline V gives CDR1 MNHNS, CDR2 SASEGT. There are 14 residues in the CDR3. The CDR3 region has the DNA TGTGCCAGCAGTGAGGCGGGAGGGACAGATACGCAGTATTTT. Its protein is CASSEAGGTDTQYF.

The rearrangement links TRBV4-1 to TRBJ1-1, with 10 bases fitting TRBD1. Losses at the gene ends were 3 bases for V and 5 bases for J; bases not matched to a gene: 6. The CDR3 covers 15 residues. Germline V gene data show CDR1 as MGHRA and CDR2 as YSYEKL. The CDR3 sequence: CASSHPGQGGTEAFF. In DNA, the CDR3 is TGCGCCAGCAGCCACCCCGGACAGGGGGGTACTGAAGCTTTCTTT.

The V call is TRBV3-1 (or the pseudogene TRBV3-2), the J call TRBJ1-5, with D possibly being TRBD1 (5 bases). Per the germline V gene, CDR1 is LGHDT and CDR2 is YNNKEL (reference sequence). The ends were cut back, 4 bases at V and 2 bases at J, with 6 bases in the middle. The CDR3 is 13 amino acids. CDR3 DNA: TGTGCCAGCAGCCGGGGGGGCAATCAGCCCCAGCATTTT. Protein sequence: CASSRGGNQPQHF.

Points on this clone: Other DNA sequences in the sample encode the same CDR3. CDR3 DNA: TGCGCCAGCAGCTTGGTCACAGGGTTTGACTACACCTTC. It is translated as CASSLVTGFDYTF. The rearrangement uses TRBV5-1 and TRBJ1-2; TRBD1 might be the D (6 bases). Trimming removed 0 bases at V and 10 bases at J, with 13 bases between. The germline V gene has CDR1 SGHRS and CDR2 YFSETQ. CDR3 size: 13 residues.

The V gene is TRBV5-1, the J gene TRBJ2-5, with TRBD1 matching over 8 bases. The germline CDR1 and CDR2 sequences are SGHRS and YFSETQ. The CDR3 runs 14 residues. V trimming: 4 bases; J trimming: 5 bases; junction bases outside the gene matches: 7. The CDR3 spells CASSNPDRAETQYF. The CDR3 DNA follows: TGCGCCAGCAGCAATCCGGACAGGGCTGAGACCCAGTACTTC.

The chain employs TRBV7-3 and TRBJ2-3; 12 nucleotides line up with TRBD2. Germline V gene lookup returns CDR1 SGHTA and CDR2 FQGTGA. The CDR3 is 17 residues long. V trimming: 5 bases; J trimming: 0 bases; junction bases outside the gene matches: 6. CDR3 sequence: CASSPRGTSGSTDTQYF. CDR3 nucleotides: TGTGCCAGCAGCCCCCGAGGGACTAGCGGGAGCACAGATACGCAGTATTTT.